Described below is a single T cell receptor (delta chain) sequence and its context. This clone is medium-sized (0.01 to 0.1%) in its sample. The antigen this receptor binds is unknown. One base away there is no much larger clone; base qualities are not given. These data originate in a study of DNA immune sequencing with unique molecular identifiers (dated by TCRdb to about 2020). Looking at the study overall: gammadelta T cells were enriched from buffy coats using immunomagnetic cell separation, and their genomic DNA was sequenced. Validation of the sequencing method was done both on synthetic reference molecules and on blood samples taken from healthy individuals. Donors were healthy individuals, with over eight donors profiled from sorted peripheral blood gammadelta T cells. The study developed and validated an ultrasensitive DNA-based TRD repertoire sequencing method using PCR-introduced unique molecular identifiers. gammadelta T cells were enriched from PBMC of about eleven healthy individuals by fluorescence-activated cell sorting. In the comparison of enriched versus non-enriched samples, about 97 ng of enriched gammadelta T-cell DNA and roughly 1 ug of non-enriched PBMC DNA were sequenced. General findings and caveats noted by the study authors: The primer-based approach cannot detect novel TRD sequences that are not targeted by the primers. Among clonotypes in healthy donors, TRDV2 paired with TRDJ1 was identified as the most common TRD rearrangement. TRD repertoire diversity differed among healthy donors, and several donors were highly oligoclonal, with the top 5 clonotypes making up more than half of productive molecules.

Library preparation used multiplex PCR. A 32-plex assay with primers for all 8 TRDV and 4 TRDJ genes covering the CDR3 was used to amplify genomic DNA. A 12-nucleotide UMI was attached over roughly 3 barcoding PCR cycles, and a second PCR was then run with Illumina adapter primers. AMPure XP beads were used to purify the libraries, and library quality was checked on a Fragment Analyzer using the HS NGS Fragment kit. An Illumina MiniSeq mid-output kit with roughly 18% PhiX and 150 cycles of paired-end reads was used for sequencing. As for the original processing: MIGEC version 1.2.9 was used to process the reads, grouping the reads by UMI and building error-corrected consensus sequences. Post-processing used modified VDJtools version 1.2.1 scripts and the tcR R package. Clonotypes were called again by TCRdb from the public reads via CATT, and duplicate nucleotide sequences were then merged into one entry. These V and J calls originate from TCRdb's pipeline instead of the authors' own analysis. For this sample there are about 780 delta-chain clones; 20% to 30% appear just once. The leading ten clones occupy roughly 45% of the sample.

There are 18 amino acids in the CDR3, from cysteine to phenylalanine inclusive. Only the CDR3 DNA stays, 54 bases, in frame from base 1. The germline V gene specifies GEAIGNYY as CDR1 and EKD as CDR2. Here V drops 1 base and J drops 2 bases, and the junction holds 11 bases not matched to any gene. The clonotype comes from a human donor in good health. The sample comprised gamma-delta T cells enriched from blood buffy coat, or unenriched PBMCs (not recorded which). The V and J genes are TRDV2 and TRDJ1; 11 of the junction bases match TRDD3. The CDR3 amino acid sequence is: CACDTLWGILNKTDKLIF. At the DNA level, the sequence is TGTGCCTGTGACACTCTCTGGGGGATACTTAATAAAACCGATAAACTCATCTTT.